This section outlines one T cell receptor (beta chain) sequence together with its context. The data stem from a study of CD8 T cells in Susac syndrome. With random hexamers, roughly 0.45 to 1 ug RNA was reverse transcribed. The amplification used immunoSEQ multiplex PCR on TCR beta CDR3; it spanned 54 Vbeta and 13 Jbeta. One entry per CDR3 protein, called by TCRdb with MiXCR from the immunoSEQ multiplex PCR reads. This sample has about 49,000 distinct CDR3 sequences, with approximately 93% found just once. As controls, healthy donors matched for age and sex were used. This sequence was found in a human donor in good health. What was sequenced was CD8+ T cells from PBMCs.

CDR3 sequence reads: CATSRDLGTGELFF. The CDR3 DNA reads TGTGCCACCAGCAGAGATTTGGGCACCGGGGAGCTGTTTTTT. This chain connects TRBV15 to TRBJ2-2; D is uncertain. Germline V CDR1 and CDR2: LNHNV, YYDKDF (reference sequence). The CDR3 has 14 amino acids. V was pared by 0 bases and J by 4 bases, with 6 bases between.